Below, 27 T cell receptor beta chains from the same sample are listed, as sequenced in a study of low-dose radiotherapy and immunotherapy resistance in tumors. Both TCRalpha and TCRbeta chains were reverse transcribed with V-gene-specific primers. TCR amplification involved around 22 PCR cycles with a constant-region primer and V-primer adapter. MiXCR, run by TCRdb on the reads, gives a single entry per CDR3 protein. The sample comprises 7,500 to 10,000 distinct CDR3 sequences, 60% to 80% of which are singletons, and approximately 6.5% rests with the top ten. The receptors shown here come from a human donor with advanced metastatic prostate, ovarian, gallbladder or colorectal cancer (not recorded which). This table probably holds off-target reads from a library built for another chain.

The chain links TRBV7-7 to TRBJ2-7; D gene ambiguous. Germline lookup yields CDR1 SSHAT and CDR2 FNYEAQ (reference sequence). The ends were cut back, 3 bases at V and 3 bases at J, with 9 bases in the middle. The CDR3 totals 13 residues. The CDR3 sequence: CASSFEINYEQYF. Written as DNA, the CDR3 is TGTGCCAGCAGCTTCGAGATAAACTACGAGCAGTACTTC.

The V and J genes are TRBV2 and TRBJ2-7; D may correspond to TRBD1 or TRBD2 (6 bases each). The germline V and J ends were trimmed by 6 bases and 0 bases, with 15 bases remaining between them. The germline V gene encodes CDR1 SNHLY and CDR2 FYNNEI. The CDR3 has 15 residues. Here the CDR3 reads CASSPGDSSSYEQYF. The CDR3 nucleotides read TGTGCCAGCAGCCCAGGGGACTCCAGCTCCTACGAGCAGTACTTC.

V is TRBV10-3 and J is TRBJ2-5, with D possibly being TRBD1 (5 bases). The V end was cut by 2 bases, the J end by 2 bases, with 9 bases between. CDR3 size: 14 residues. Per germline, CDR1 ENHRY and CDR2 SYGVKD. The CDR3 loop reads CAISEGAGQETQYF. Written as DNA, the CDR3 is TGTGCCATCAGTGAGGGGGCAGGACAAGAGACCCAGTACTTC.

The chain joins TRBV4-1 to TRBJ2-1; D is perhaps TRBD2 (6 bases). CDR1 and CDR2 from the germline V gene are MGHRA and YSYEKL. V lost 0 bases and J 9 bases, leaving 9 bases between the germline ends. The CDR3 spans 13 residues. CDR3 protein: CASSQDAGREQFF. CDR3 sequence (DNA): TGCGCCAGCAGCCAAGATGCGGGGCGTGAGCAGTTCTTC.

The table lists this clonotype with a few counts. The DNA for the CDR3 is TGTGCCAGCAGTCCGACCGTGACTCTAGCGGGGTCCTCCTACGAGCAGTACTTC. Protein sequence: CASSPTVTLAGSSYEQYF. V is TRBV28 and J is TRBJ2-7, with TRBD2 matching 9 bases. This CDR3 region has 18 residues. With 5 bases clipped from V and 0 bases from J, the junction kept 14 bases outside the gene matches. CDR1 and CDR2 (germline): MDHEN, SYDVKM.

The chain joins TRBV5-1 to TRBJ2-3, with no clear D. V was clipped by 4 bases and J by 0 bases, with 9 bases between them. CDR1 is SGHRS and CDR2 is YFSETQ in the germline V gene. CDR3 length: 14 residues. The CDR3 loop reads CASSQTKSTDTQYF. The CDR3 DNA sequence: TGCGCCAGCAGCCAAACCAAGAGCACAGATACGCAGTATTTT.

CDR3 bases: TGCAGTGCCTCCCGAGGGGCGAGCTCCTACAATGAGCAGTTCTTC. It is translated as CSASRGASSYNEQFF. This chain joins TRBV20-1 and TRBJ2-1; D might be TRBD1 or TRBD2, each matching 5 bases. V dropped 6 bases and J dropped 0 bases, with 15 bases sitting between them. The CDR3 length is 15 residues. Germline CDR1 reads DFQATT; CDR2 reads SNEGSKA (reference sequence).

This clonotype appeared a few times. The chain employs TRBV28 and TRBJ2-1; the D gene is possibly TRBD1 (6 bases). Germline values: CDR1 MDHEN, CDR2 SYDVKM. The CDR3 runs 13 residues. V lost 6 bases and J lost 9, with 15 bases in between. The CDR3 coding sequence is TGTGCCAGCAGGGGTTACAGGGAAGGTGAGCAGTTCTTC. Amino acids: CASRGYREGEQFF.

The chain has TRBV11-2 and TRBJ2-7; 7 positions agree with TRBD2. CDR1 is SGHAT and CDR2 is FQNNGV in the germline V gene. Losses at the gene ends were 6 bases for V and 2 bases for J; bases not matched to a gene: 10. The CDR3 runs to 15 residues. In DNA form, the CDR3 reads TGTGCCAGCAGTGCAGCTAGCGGAGATACCTACGAGCAGTACTTC. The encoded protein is CASSAASGDTYEQYF. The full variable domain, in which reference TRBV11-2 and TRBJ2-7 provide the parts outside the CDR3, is EAGVAQSPRYKIIEKRQSVAFWCNPISGHATLYWYQQILGQGPKLLIQFQNNGVVDDSQLPKDRFSAERLKGVDSTLKIQPAKLEDSAVYLCASSAASGDTYEQYFGPGTRLTVT.

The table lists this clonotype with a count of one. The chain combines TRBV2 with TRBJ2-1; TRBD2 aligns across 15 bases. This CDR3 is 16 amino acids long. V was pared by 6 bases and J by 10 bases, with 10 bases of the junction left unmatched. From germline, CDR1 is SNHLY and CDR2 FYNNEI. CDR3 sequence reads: CASRKGLAGGPREQFF. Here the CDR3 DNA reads TGTGCCAGCAGGAAAGGACTAGCGGGAGGGCCGAGAGAGCAGTTCTTC.

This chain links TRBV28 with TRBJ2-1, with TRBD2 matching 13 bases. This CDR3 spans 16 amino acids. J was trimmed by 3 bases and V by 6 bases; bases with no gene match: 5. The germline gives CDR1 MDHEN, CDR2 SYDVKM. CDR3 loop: CASRTGTSGNYNEQFF. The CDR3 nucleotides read TGTGCCAGCAGAACCGGGACTAGCGGGAACTACAATGAGCAGTTCTTC.

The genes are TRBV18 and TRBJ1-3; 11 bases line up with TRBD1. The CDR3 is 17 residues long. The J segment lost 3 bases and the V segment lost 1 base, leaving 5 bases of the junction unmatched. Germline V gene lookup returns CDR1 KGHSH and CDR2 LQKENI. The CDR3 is CASSPLGQGALGNTIYF. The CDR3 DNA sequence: TGTGCCAGCTCACCACTTGGACAGGGGGCGCTTGGAAACACCATATATTTT.

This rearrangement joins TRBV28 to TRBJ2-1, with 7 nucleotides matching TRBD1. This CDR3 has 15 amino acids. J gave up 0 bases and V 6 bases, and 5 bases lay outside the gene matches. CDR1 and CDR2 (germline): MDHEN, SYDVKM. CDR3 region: CASSRQGLSYNEQFF. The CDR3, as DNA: TGTGCCAGCAGCCGACAGGGCCTCTCCTACAATGAGCAGTTCTTC.

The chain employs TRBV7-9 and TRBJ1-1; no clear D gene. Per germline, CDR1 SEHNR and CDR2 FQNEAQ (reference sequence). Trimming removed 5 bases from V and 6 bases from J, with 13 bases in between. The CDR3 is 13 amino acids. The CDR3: CASSPSMGSEAFF. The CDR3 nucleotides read TGTGCCAGCAGCCCCTCCATGGGATCTGAAGCTTTCTTT. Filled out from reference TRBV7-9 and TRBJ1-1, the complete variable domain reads DTGVSQNPRHKITKRGQNVTFRCDPISEHNRLYWYRQTLGQGPEFLTYFQNEAQLEKSRLLSDRFSAERPKGSFSTLEIQRTEQGDSAMYLCASSPSMGSEAFFGQGTRLTVV.

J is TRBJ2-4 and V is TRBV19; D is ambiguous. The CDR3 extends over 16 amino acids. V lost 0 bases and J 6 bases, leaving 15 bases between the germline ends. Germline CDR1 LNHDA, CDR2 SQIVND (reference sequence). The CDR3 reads CASSIDQVGTVNIQYF. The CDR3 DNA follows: TGTGCCAGTAGTATAGATCAAGTGGGAACGGTAAACATTCAGTACTTC.

Here the CDR3 DNA reads TGTGCCAGCAGAAAAGGATACGAGCAGTACTTC. Its protein product is CASRKGYEQYF. The chain carries TRBV28 and TRBJ2-7; D remains unclear. The CDR3 totals 11 residues. Germline V lookup: CDR1 MDHEN, CDR2 SYDVKM. V gave up 6 bases and J gave up 4 bases, with 7 bases separating them. The full variable domain, completed using reference TRBV28 and TRBJ2-7, is DVKVTQSSRYLVKRTGEKVFLECVQDMDHENMFWYRQDPGLGLRLIYFSYDVKMKEKGDIPEGYSVSREKKERFSLILESASTNQTSMYLCASRKGYEQYFGPGTRLTVT.

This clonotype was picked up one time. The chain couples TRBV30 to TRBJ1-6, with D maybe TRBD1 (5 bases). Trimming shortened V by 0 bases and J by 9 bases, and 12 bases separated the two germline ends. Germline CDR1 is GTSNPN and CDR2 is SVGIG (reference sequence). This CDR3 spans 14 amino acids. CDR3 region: CAWSVEVGGSPLHF. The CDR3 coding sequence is TGTGCCTGGAGTGTAGAGGTGGGGGGTTCACCCCTCCACTTT. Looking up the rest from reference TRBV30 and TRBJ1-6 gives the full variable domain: SQTIHQWPATLVQPVGSPLSLECTVEGTSNPNLYWYRQAAGRGLQLLFYSVGIGQISSEVPQNLSASRPQDRQFILSSKKLLLSDSGFYLCAWSVEVGGSPLHFGNGTRLTVT.

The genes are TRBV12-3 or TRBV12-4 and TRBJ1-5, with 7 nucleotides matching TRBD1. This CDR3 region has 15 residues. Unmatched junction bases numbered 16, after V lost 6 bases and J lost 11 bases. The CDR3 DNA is TGTGCCAGCAGGTCGACAGGGTCAAGTACTTCGGCCCAGCATTTT. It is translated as CASRSTGSSTSAQHF.

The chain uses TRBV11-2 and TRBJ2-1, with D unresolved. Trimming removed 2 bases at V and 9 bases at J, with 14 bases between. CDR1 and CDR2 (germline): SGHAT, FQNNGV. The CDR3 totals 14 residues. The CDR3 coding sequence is TGTGCCAGCAGCTTATCTGTTGATTATCGTGAGCAGTTCTTC. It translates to CASSLSVDYREQFF.

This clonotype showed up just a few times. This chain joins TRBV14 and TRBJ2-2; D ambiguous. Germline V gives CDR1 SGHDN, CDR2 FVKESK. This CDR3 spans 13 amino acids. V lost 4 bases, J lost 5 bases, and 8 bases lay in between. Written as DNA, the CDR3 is TGTGCCAGCAGCCCCAAAATAACCGGGGAGCTGTTTTTT. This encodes CASSPKITGELFF.

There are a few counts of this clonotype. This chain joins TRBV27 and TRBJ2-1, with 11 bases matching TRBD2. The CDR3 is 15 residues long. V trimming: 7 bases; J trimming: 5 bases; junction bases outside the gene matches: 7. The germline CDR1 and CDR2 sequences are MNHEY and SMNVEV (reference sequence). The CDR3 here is CASTYQGLADNEQFF. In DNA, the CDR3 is TGTGCCAGCACGTACCAGGGACTAGCGGACAATGAGCAGTTCTTC.

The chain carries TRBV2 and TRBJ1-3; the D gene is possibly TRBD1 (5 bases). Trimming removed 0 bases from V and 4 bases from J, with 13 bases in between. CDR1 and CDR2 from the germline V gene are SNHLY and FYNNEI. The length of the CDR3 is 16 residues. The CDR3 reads CASSEALGRAGNTIYF. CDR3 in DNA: TGTGCCAGCAGTGAAGCGCTTGGCAGGGCAGGAAACACCATATATTTT.

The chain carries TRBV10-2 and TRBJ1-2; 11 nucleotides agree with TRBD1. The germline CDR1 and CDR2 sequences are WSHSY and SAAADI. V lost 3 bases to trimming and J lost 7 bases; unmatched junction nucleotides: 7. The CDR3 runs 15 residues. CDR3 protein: CASSEVGQGAGGYTF. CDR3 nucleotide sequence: TGCGCCAGCAGTGAAGTCGGACAGGGGGCTGGTGGCTACACCTTC.

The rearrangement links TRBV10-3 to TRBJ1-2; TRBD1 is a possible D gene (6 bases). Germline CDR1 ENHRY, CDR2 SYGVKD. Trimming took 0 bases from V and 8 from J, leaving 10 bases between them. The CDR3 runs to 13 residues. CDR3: CAISESGGEGYTF. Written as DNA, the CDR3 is TGTGCCATCAGTGAGTCAGGGGGAGAAGGCTACACCTTC.

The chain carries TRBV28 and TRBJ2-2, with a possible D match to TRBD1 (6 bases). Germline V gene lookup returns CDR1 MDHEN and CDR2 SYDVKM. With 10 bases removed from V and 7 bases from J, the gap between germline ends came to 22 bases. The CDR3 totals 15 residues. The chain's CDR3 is CATSAPGQGHGELFF. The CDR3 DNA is TGTGCCACCTCAGCCCCGGGACAAGGTCACGGGGAGCTGTTTTTT.

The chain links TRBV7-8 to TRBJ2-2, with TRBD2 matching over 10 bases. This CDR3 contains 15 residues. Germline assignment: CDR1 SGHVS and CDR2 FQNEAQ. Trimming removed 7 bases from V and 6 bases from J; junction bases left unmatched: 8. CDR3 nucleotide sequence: TGTGCCAGCAATGAGCGGGAGGGTAGGGCCGGGGAGCTGTTTTTT. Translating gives CASNEREGRAGELFF.

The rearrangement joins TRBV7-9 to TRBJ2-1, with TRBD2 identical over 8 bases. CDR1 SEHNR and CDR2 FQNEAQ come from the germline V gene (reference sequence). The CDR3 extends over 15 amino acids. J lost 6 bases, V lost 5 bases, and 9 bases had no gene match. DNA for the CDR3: TGTGCCAGCAGCCCCATTATGAGCGGGGGCAATGAGCAGTTCTTC. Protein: CASSPIMSGGNEQFF.